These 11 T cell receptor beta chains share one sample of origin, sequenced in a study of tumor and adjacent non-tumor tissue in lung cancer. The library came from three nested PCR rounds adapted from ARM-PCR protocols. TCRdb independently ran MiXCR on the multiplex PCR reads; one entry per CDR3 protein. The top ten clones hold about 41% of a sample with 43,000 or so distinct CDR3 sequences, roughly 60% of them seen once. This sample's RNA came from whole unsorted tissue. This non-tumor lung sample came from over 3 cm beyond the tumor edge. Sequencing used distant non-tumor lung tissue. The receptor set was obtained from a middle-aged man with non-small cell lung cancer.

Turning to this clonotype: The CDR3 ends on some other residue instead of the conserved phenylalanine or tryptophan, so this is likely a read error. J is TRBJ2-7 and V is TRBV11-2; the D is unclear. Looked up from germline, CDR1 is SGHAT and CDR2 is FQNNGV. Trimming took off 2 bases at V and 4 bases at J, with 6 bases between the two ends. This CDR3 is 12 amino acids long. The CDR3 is CASSLYMYEQYL. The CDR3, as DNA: TGTGCCAGCAGCTTATACATGTACGAGCAGTACCTC.

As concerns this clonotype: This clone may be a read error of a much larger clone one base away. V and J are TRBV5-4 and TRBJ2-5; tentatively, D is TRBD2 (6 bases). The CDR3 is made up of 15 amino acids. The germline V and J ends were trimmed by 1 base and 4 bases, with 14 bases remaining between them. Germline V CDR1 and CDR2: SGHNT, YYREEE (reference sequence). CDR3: CASSLQRATGETQYF. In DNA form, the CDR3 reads TGTGCCAGCAGCTTGCAGCGGGCGACGGGAGAGACCCAGTACTTC.

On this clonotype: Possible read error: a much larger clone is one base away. The DNA of the CDR3 is TGCGCCAGCAACTTGGATGTCTCCTACGAGCAGTACTTC. Translating gives CASNLDVSYEQYF. The chain carries TRBV5-1 and TRBJ2-7; D gene unclear. CDR1 and CDR2 (germline): SGHRS, YFSETQ. The CDR3 contains 13 residues.

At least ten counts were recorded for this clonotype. The CDR3 DNA is TGTGCCAGCAGCCAGGGCGGGCTAGCAGGAAACACCGGGGAGCTGTTTTTT. It encodes CASSQGGLAGNTGELFF. The V call is TRBV5-4, the J call TRBJ2-2; tentatively, D is TRBD1 or TRBD2 (5 bases each). Germline CDR1 is SGHNT and CDR2 is YYREEE (reference sequence). Trimming cost V 4 bases and J 2 bases, with 18 bases left between them. The CDR3 runs 17 residues.

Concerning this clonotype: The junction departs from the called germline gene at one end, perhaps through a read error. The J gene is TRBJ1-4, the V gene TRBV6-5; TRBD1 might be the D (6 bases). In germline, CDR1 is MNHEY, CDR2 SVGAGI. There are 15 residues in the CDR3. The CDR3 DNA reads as TGTGCCAACAGAAAAGTACAGGGCGAAGGGGAAAAAATGTTTTTT. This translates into CANRKVQGEGEKMFF.

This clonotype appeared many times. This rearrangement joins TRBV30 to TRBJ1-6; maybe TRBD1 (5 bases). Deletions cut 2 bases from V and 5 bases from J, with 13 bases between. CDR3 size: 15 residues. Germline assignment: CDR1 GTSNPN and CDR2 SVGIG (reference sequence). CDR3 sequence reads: CAWSLGALNNSPLHF. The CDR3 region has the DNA TGTGCCTGGAGTCTTGGGGCTCTCAATAATTCACCCCTCCACTTT.

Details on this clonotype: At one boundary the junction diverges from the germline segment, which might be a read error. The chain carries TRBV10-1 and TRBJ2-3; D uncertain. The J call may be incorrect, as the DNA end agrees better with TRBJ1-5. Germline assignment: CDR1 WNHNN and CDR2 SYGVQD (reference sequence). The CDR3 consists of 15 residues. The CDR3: CASNERAANTDTQHF. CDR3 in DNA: TGCGCCAGCAATGAGAGGGCGGCGAACACAGATACGCAGCATTTT.

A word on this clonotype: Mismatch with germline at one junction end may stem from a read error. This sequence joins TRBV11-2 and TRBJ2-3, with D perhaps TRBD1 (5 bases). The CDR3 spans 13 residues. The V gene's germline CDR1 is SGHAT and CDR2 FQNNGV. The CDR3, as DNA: TGTGCAAGCAAGATCCAGGGTTCAGATACGCAGTATTTT. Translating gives CASKIQGSDTQYF.

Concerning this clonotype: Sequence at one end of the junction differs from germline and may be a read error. This CDR3 reads CASSYSTGSDHPQHF. The CDR3 DNA is TGTGCCAGCAGTTATTCGACTGGGTCAGATCATCCCCAGCATTTT. This chain uses TRBV6-5 with TRBJ1-5; D is unresolved. Germline lookup yields CDR1 MNHEY and CDR2 SVGAGI. The CDR3 totals 15 residues.

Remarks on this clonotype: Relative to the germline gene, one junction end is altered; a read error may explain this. The CDR3 loop is CGSSAPLGDEQFF. CDR3 bases: TGTGGCAGCAGTGCTCCCCTAGGCGATGAGCAGTTCTTC. The J gene is TRBJ2-1, the V gene TRBV28; D unresolved. Germline CDR1 and CDR2: MDHEN and SYDVKM. CDR3 length: 13 residues.

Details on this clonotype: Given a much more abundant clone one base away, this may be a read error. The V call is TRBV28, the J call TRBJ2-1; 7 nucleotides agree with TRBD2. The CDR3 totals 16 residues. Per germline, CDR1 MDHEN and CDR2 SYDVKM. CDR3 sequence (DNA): TGTGACAGCAGCCTGGAGGGAGCGGGACTGTACAATGAGCAGTTCTTC. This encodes CDSSLEGAGLYNEQFF.